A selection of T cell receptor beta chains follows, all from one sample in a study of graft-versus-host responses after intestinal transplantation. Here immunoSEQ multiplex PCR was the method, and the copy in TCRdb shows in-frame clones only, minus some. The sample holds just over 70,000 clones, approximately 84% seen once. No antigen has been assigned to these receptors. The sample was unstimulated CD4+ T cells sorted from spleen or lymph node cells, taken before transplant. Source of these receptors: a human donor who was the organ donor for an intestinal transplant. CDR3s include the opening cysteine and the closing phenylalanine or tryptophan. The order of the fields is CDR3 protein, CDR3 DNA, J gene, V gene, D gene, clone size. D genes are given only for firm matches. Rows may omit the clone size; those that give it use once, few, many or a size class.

CDR3 protein: CASSLQQNTEAFF; CDR3 DNA: TGTGCCAGCAGCTTACAACAGAACACTGAAGCTTTCTTT; J gene: TRBJ1-1; V gene: TRBV7-2; D gene: .; clone size: once
CDR3 protein: CATQKERNTEAFF; CDR3 DNA: TGTGCCACCCAAAAGGAGAGGAACACTGAAGCTTTCTTT; J gene: TRBJ1-1; V gene: TRBV19; D gene: .; clone size: .
CDR3 protein: CASSEEKNYGYTF; CDR3 DNA: TGTGCCAGCAGTGAGGAGAAGAACTATGGCTACACCTTC; J gene: TRBJ1-2; V gene: TRBV2; D gene: .; clone size: few
CDR3 protein: CASSLSGHTEAFF; CDR3 DNA: TGTGCCAGCAGCTTATCAGGGCACACTGAAGCTTTCTTT; J gene: TRBJ1-1; V gene: TRBV7-6; D gene: .; clone size: .
CDR3 protein: CASSPLTRTGGAENTIYF; CDR3 DNA: TGTGCCAGCTCACCCCTAACCCGGACAGGGGGCGCTGAGAACACCATATATTTT; J gene: TRBJ1-3; V gene: TRBV18; D gene: TRBD1; clone size: .
CDR3 protein: CSVVPPSAGDTQYF; CDR3 DNA: TGCAGCGTTGTCCCCCCTTCAGCGGGGGATACGCAGTATTTT; J gene: TRBJ2-3; V gene: TRBV29-1; D gene: TRBD2; clone size: few
CDR3 protein: CASSPRQGAGTDTQYF; CDR3 DNA: TGTGCCAGCTCACCCCGACAGGGTGCGGGGACAGATACGCAGTATTTT; J gene: TRBJ2-3; V gene: TRBV18; D gene: .; clone size: .
CDR3 protein: CASSRRGTDQETQYF; CDR3 DNA: TGCGCCAGCAGCAGACGAGGGACAGATCAAGAGACCCAGTACTTC; J gene: TRBJ2-5; V gene: TRBV5-1; D gene: TRBD1; clone size: .
CDR3 protein: CASSYAARGDYTF; CDR3 DNA: TGTGCCAGCAGTTACGCAGCTCGGGGGGACTACACCTTC; J gene: TRBJ1-2; V gene: TRBV6-6; D gene: .; clone size: .
CDR3 protein: CASSSQGAGNEKLFF; CDR3 DNA: TGTGCCAGCAGCTCCCAGGGGGCGGGCAATGAAAAACTGTTTTTT; J gene: TRBJ1-4; V gene: TRBV28; D gene: TRBD1; clone size: once
CDR3 protein: CASSVGRGRSPLHF; CDR3 DNA: TGTGCCAGCAGCGTCGGAAGAGGTAGATCACCCCTCCACTTT; J gene: TRBJ1-6; V gene: TRBV9; D gene: .; clone size: .
CDR3 protein: CASHRQGAGNQPQHF; CDR3 DNA: TGTGCCAGCCACCGTCAGGGGGCTGGCAATCAGCCCCAGCATTTT; J gene: TRBJ1-5; V gene: TRBV2; D gene: TRBD1; clone size: .
CDR3 protein: CASSLRGTSGGRGTQYF; CDR3 DNA: TGTGCCAGCAGTTTACGGGGGACTAGCGGGGGGAGGGGGACCCAGTACTTC; J gene: TRBJ2-5; V gene: TRBV28; D gene: TRBD2; clone size: .
CDR3 protein: CASLPEGTNYGYTF; CDR3 DNA: TGCGCCAGCCTCCCGGAGGGGACTAACTATGGCTACACCTTC; J gene: TRBJ1-2; V gene: TRBV5-1; D gene: .; clone size: .
CDR3 protein: CASSPTSGEGDTQYF; CDR3 DNA: TGCGCCAGCAGCCCGACTAGCGGGGAAGGAGATACGCAGTATTTT; J gene: TRBJ2-3; V gene: TRBV4-3; D gene: TRBD2; clone size: once
CDR3 protein: CASSQGTADGFYGYTF; CDR3 DNA: TGCGCCAGCAGCCAAGGGACAGCCGACGGCTTCTATGGCTACACCTTC; J gene: TRBJ1-2; V gene: TRBV4-1; D gene: .; clone size: .
CDR3 protein: CASSGPLEGTEAFF; CDR3 DNA: TGTGCCAGCAGCGGCCCATTGGAGGGCACTGAAGCTTTCTTT; J gene: TRBJ1-1; V gene: TRBV14; D gene: .; clone size: few
CDR3 protein: CASSSSSTDTQYF; CDR3 DNA: TGTGCCAGCAGCTCTTCTAGCACAGATACGCAGTATTTT; J gene: TRBJ2-3; V gene: TRBV5-4; D gene: .; clone size: .
CDR3 protein: CSVEGGRQGSNYGYTF; CDR3 DNA: TGCAGCGTTGAAGGAGGGAGACAGGGATCTAACTATGGCTACACCTTC; J gene: TRBJ1-2; V gene: TRBV29-1; D gene: TRBD1; clone size: .
CDR3 protein: CASSVGDSSYNEQFF; CDR3 DNA: TGTGCCAGCAGCGTAGGGGACAGCTCCTACAATGAGCAGTTCTTC; J gene: TRBJ2-1; V gene: TRBV9; D gene: TRBD1; clone size: .
CDR3 protein: CASSSFPGELFF; CDR3 DNA: TGTGCCAGCAGCTCCTTCCCCGGGGAGCTGTTTTTT; J gene: TRBJ2-2; V gene: TRBV7-3; D gene: .; clone size: .
CDR3 protein: CASSFPRAANTGELFF; CDR3 DNA: TGTGCCAGCAGCTTCCCCAGGGCGGCGAACACCGGGGAGCTGTTTTTT; J gene: TRBJ2-2; V gene: TRBV5-6; D gene: .; clone size: .
CDR3 protein: CASSLYLRQQWSYGYTF; CDR3 DNA: TGTGCCAGCAGCTTGTATCTTCGACAGCAATGGAGCTATGGCTACACCTTC; J gene: TRBJ1-2; V gene: TRBV5-6; D gene: .; clone size: .
CDR3 protein: CASSYPQGNQFF; CDR3 DNA: TGTGCCAGCAGCTACCCTCAGGGGAATCAGTTCTTC; J gene: TRBJ2-1; V gene: TRBV28; D gene: .; clone size: .
CDR3 protein: CASSPSRQRTADGYTF; CDR3 DNA: TGTGCCAGCTCACCAAGCAGACAGAGGACAGCGGATGGCTACACCTTC; J gene: TRBJ1-2; V gene: TRBV18; D gene: .; clone size: .
CDR3 protein: CASTHGGTSSYNEQFF; CDR3 DNA: TGTGCCAGCACTCACGGCGGGACTAGCTCCTACAATGAGCAGTTCTTC; J gene: TRBJ2-1; V gene: TRBV5-4; D gene: TRBD2; clone size: .
CDR3 protein: CASSPTMDGYTF; CDR3 DNA: TGCGCCAGCAGCCCCACAATGGATGGCTACACCTTC; J gene: TRBJ1-2; V gene: TRBV5-1; D gene: .; clone size: .
CDR3 protein: CASRETGGSPLHF; CDR3 DNA: TGTGCCAGTAGAGAGACAGGGGGTTCACCCCTCCACTTT; J gene: TRBJ1-6; V gene: TRBV19; D gene: TRBD1; clone size: few
CDR3 protein: CAWGGLAGSQETQYF; CDR3 DNA: TGTGCCTGGGGGGGACTAGCGGGGAGTCAAGAGACCCAGTACTTC; J gene: TRBJ2-5; V gene: TRBV30; D gene: TRBD2; clone size: .
CDR3 protein: CASSGSGGRDYGYTF; CDR3 DNA: TGTGCCAGCAGTGGGAGTGGAGGGAGGGACTATGGCTACACCTTC; J gene: TRBJ1-2; V gene: TRBV27; D gene: .; clone size: .
CDR3 protein: CASSLIAGEGIQYF; CDR3 DNA: TGTGCCAGCAGCTTAATTGCGGGGGAGGGCATTCAGTACTTC; J gene: TRBJ2-4; V gene: TRBV7-3; D gene: TRBD2; clone size: .
CDR3 protein: CASTPGHTGYGYTF; CDR3 DNA: TGTGCCAGTACCCCAGGTCACACTGGCTATGGCTACACCTTC; J gene: TRBJ1-2; V gene: TRBV19; D gene: .; clone size: .
CDR3 protein: CASSLRVGRVDTGELFF; CDR3 DNA: TGTGCCAGCAGTTTACGAGTGGGCAGGGTCGATACCGGGGAGCTGTTTTTT; J gene: TRBJ2-2; V gene: TRBV28; D gene: .; clone size: once
CDR3 protein: CASSGRGQGTEAFF; CDR3 DNA: TGTGCCAGCAGCGGCAGGGGGCAGGGCACTGAAGCTTTCTTT; J gene: TRBJ1-1; V gene: TRBV5-5; D gene: TRBD1; clone size: once
CDR3 protein: CAWSAHRGRGNTIYF; CDR3 DNA: TGTGCCTGGAGTGCCCACAGGGGGCGAGGAAACACCATATATTTT; J gene: TRBJ1-3; V gene: TRBV30; D gene: TRBD1; clone size: .
CDR3 protein: CASSFPPGDRAGYTEAFF; CDR3 DNA: TGTGCCAGCAGCTTCCCCCCGGGGGACAGGGCCGGGTACACTGAAGCTTTCTTT; J gene: TRBJ1-1; V gene: TRBV5-4; D gene: TRBD1; clone size: .
CDR3 protein: CASTIGGWDQPQHF; CDR3 DNA: TGTGCCAGCACTATAGGGGGATGGGATCAGCCCCAGCATTTT; J gene: TRBJ1-5; V gene: TRBV28; D gene: .; clone size: .
CDR3 protein: CASSFFLGTGGANYGYTF; CDR3 DNA: TGTGCCAGCAGTTTTTTTTTGGGGACAGGGGGAGCCAACTATGGCTACACCTTC; J gene: TRBJ1-2; V gene: TRBV28; D gene: TRBD1; clone size: once
CDR3 protein: CASSKRTAQNTEAFF; CDR3 DNA: TGTGCCAGCAGCAAGAGGACAGCTCAGAACACTGAAGCTTTCTTT; J gene: TRBJ1-1; V gene: TRBV7-2; D gene: .; clone size: .
CDR3 protein: CASSLETDSGNTIYF; CDR3 DNA: TGTGCCAGCAGTCTCGAGACAGACTCTGGAAACACCATATATTTT; J gene: TRBJ1-3; V gene: TRBV6-5; D gene: .; clone size: .
CDR3 protein: CASSEGAVYGYTF; CDR3 DNA: TGTGCCAGCAGCGAAGGGGCCGTCTATGGCTACACCTTC; J gene: TRBJ1-2; V gene: TRBV7-2; D gene: .; clone size: .
CDR3 protein: CASSELRQETQYF; CDR3 DNA: TGTGCCAGCAGTGAACTCAGGCAAGAGACCCAGTACTTC; J gene: TRBJ2-5; V gene: TRBV25-1; D gene: .; clone size: .